This T cell receptor beta chain was obtained from a study of shared clonotypes between healthy human individuals (TCRdb year 2020). Some background on the complete study: The cohort comprised a couple of women and a few men aged 18 to 49 years. Blood TCR repertoires of five healthy adults were deeply sequenced to estimate repertoire size and the extent of clonotype sharing between individuals. Different laboratories and diverse techniques were used to prepare libraries and sequence TCR repertoires, to increase sequencing depth and limit assay-specific biases. Between about 0.94 and 8.9 billion PBMCs per donor were obtained by leukapheresis. Broader findings and caveats from the paper: Sampling was limited to blood, and TCR repertoires in tissue likely differ from TCR repertoires in blood. Because the study included a small number of donors, the genetic and exposure-history diversity represented was limited. Pairwise subsampling led to the expectation that sequencing depth would affect the degree of clonotype sharing among donors.

The donors were healthy, HIV-negative adults who had no recently reported acute infections or vaccinations. Every donor was a Caucasian adult living in Nashville, Tennessee, USA. For unsorted samples, 90 million to 95 million PBMCs were counted, and genomic DNA was extracted using the QIAamp DNA Blood Mini kit. After blood collection by leukapheresis, PBMCs were isolated using Ficoll-Histopaque density gradient centrifugation and then cryopreserved in the vapor phase of liquid nitrogen. Sequences MGHDK (CDR1) and SYGVNS (CDR2) are obtained from the germline V gene. Clipping removes 6 bases from V and 6 bases from J, with 2 as the unmatched junction base count. The CDR3 covers 11 residues, taking in both the cysteine and the phenylalanine. The retained sequence is limited to the CDR3, 33 bases, with the frame set at the first base. Turning to this clone: What antigen it recognizes has not been identified. No quality values exist for individual bases; no much larger clone is one base distant.

Using the deep immunoSEQ assay, TCR CDR3 regions were amplified from genomic DNA by multiplex PCR. Extracted genomic DNA from each cell subset was spread evenly across all wells of several immunoSEQ 96-well plates, with each plate serving as a replicate. For unsorted PBMC, approximately 310 ng genomic DNA, equal to 30,000 or so T cell genomes, was loaded into each replicate PCR. Unsorted PBMC genomic DNA was sequenced across ten immunoSEQ deep assay plates. The purified libraries were quantified using a Qubit 3.0 fluorometer, sized with a Bioanalyzer 2100, and then quantified again using the KAPA Library Quantification kit. A separate single-read 150-cycle Illumina NextSeq 550 flow cell was used to sequence each immunoSEQ 96-well plate. The authors' pipeline ran thus. Because the immunoSEQ output included only junctional sequences and no quality scores, the filtering could not be the same as the filtering used for full-length reads. Sequences were annotated with PyIR, a Python wrapper for IgBLAST v1.9, using IMGT germline references to assign V/J genes and CDR3. Any read was removed if the V/J assignment was weak (E-value above 1e-6), the CDR3 was missing, or the read contained stop codons, out-of-frame junctions, or ambiguous translated residues. V3J clonotypes were defined as sequences sharing the same inferred V gene, J gene, and CDR3 amino acid sequence. To compute the percentage overlap between repertoires, the number of shared unique clonotypes was divided by the size of the smaller repertoire. RTK rarefaction, the Chao1 estimator, and Recon v2.1 estimates of unobserved clonotypes were used to assess repertoire richness. The immuneACCESS repertoire file appears here via TCRdb, limited to in-frame rearrangements. These files lack a portion of the clones; in checked studies, under half of the deficit traces to unresolved V genes, and the cause of the others is not known. V, J and clone size reflect that table, while D and trimming were determined from the DNA. The sample includes 500,000 to 650,000 clones, with roughly four fifths observed a single time. Approximately 12% of the sample lies in the top ten.

Sequenced: PBMCs. The chain couples TRBV25-1 to TRBJ2-7, and TRBD1 aligns with 7 junction nucleotides. This sequence was found in a middle-aged woman in good health. Some clones in this sample may be carry-over from other donors' samples. CDR3 reads: CASRTGTEQYF. In nucleotide form, the sequence is TGTGCCAGCAGGACAGGGACCGAGCAGTACTTC.